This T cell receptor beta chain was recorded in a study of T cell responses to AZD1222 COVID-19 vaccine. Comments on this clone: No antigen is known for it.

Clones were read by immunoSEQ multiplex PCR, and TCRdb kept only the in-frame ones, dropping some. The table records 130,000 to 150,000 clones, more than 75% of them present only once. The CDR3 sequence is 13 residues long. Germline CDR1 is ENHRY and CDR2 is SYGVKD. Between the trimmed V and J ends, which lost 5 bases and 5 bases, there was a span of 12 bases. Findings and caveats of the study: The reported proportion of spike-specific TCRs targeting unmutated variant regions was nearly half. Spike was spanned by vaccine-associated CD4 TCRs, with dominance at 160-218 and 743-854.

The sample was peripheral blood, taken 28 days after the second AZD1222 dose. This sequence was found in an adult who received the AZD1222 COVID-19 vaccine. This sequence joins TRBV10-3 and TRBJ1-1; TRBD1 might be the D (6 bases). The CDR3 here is CAISTGHGTEAFF. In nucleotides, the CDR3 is TGTGCCATCAGTACGGGACACGGGACTGAAGCTTTCTTT.